The 30 T cell receptor beta chains below all came from one sample that was sequenced in a study of CD8+CD57+ T cells in acquired aplastic anemia. Genomic DNA templated the TCR beta VDJ and CDR3 profiling. TCRdb passed the reads through MiXCR, listing each CDR3 protein once. Among some 200,000 distinct CDR3 sequences, under 50% were seen once, and the ten largest hold 20%. Patients chosen for sequencing had shown CD8+CD57+ cell expansion by flow cytometry. The sample comprised sorted CD4+, CD8+, or CD8+CD57+ T cells (not recorded which) from PBMCs. These receptors originate from a human donor with aplastic anemia.

The sample holds a few counts of this clonotype. The rearrangement links TRBV7-9 to TRBJ2-5; 8 bases map to TRBD1. After removal of 5 bases from V and 2 bases from J, the junction contained 13 bases not matched to a gene. The CDR3 is made up of 17 amino acids. CDR1 and CDR2 from the germline V gene are SEHNR and FQNEAQ (reference sequence). CDR3 nucleotides: TGTGCCAGCAGCGCGGACGGACAGGGAATCGGGCAAGAGACCCAGTACTTC. It encodes CASSADGQGIGQETQYF. Supplemented by reference TRBV7-9 and TRBJ2-5, the full variable domain reads DTGVSQNPRHKITKRGQNVTFRCDPISEHNRLYWYRQTLGQGPEFLTYFQNEAQLEKSRLLSDRFSAERPKGSFSTLEIQRTEQGDSAMYLCASSADGQGIGQETQYFGPGTRLLVL.

This clonotype was seen only a few times. This sequence joins TRBV28 and TRBJ2-2, with D maybe TRBD2 (6 bases). The CDR3 is 15 residues long. The V end was cut by 2 bases, the J end by 3 bases, with 10 bases between. The germline CDR1 and CDR2 sequences are MDHEN and SYDVKM. CDR3 sequence reads: CASSLAGQHTGELFF. Written as DNA, the CDR3 is TGTGCCAGCAGTTTAGCGGGGCAGCACACCGGGGAGCTGTTTTTT.

In the case of this clonotype: This may come from a read error, since a much larger clone is one base off. The rearrangement links TRBV5-1 to TRBJ1-3; possibly TRBD1 for D (6 bases). The CDR3 length is 15 residues. Germline values: CDR1 SGHRS, CDR2 YFSETQ. In nucleotides, the CDR3 is TGTGCCAGCAGCTTTGAACAGGGTTTCGATAACACCATATATTTT. This sequence encodes CASSFEQGFDNTIYF. Full variable domain (missing parts from reference TRBV5-1 and TRBJ1-3): KAGVTQTPRYLIKTRGQQVTLSCSPISGHRSVSWYQQTPGQGLQFLFEYFSETQRNKGNFPGRFSGRQFSNSRSEMNVSTLELGDSALYLCASSFEQGFDNTIYFGEGSWLTVV.

This clonotype occurred a few times. The chain joins TRBV12-5 to TRBJ2-3; unclear D gene. This CDR3 comprises 16 residues. Between the trimmed V and J ends, which lost 0 bases and 1 base, there was a span of 11 bases. Germline values: CDR1 LGHNT, CDR2 FRNRAP. The chain's CDR3 is CASGLVQQRGTDTQYF. CDR3 DNA sequence: TGTGCTAGTGGTTTGGTACAGCAGCGAGGCACAGATACGCAGTATTTT.

Turning to this clonotype: Here the CDR3 omits its conserved ending phenylalanine or tryptophan, so a read error is the likely source. The rearrangement uses TRBV7-9 and TRBJ1-1; weak D call: TRBD1 (5 bases). Germline values: CDR1 SEHNR, CDR2 FQNEAQ (reference sequence). The CDR3 has 15 residues. V was clipped by 2 bases and J by 4 bases, with 14 bases between them. This CDR3 is CASSLSTREGTEAFL. The CDR3 DNA reads TGTGCCAGCAGCTTATCTACCAGGGAGGGCACTGAAGCTTTCCTT.

This clonotype was recorded many times. V usage is TRBV5-1 and J usage is TRBJ2-1; the D gene is possibly TRBD1 (5 bases). Germline V CDR1 and CDR2: SGHRS, YFSETQ. The V gene lost 2 bases and the J gene lost 7 bases, with 7 bases spanning the gap. This CDR3 has 12 amino acids. CDR3 sequence reads: CASSFRANEQFF. The CDR3 region has the DNA TGCGCCAGCAGCTTCAGGGCGAATGAGCAGTTCTTC.

In this sample, this clonotype turned up many times. This chain links TRBV20-1 with TRBJ1-6; D remains ambiguous. CDR3 length: 14 amino acids. Trimming took off 6 bases at V and 7 bases at J, with 16 bases between the two ends. CDR1 and CDR2 from the germline V gene are DFQATT and SNEGSKA (reference sequence). The CDR3 reads CSARLASANSPLHF. CDR3 nucleotides: TGCAGTGCCAGGTTGGCATCGGCCAATTCACCCCTCCACTTT.

This clonotype was detected a few times. This sequence joins TRBV25-1 and TRBJ2-5; no definite D call. Looked up from germline, CDR1 is MGHDK and CDR2 is SYGVNS. CDR3 size: 11 residues. The ends were cut back, 3 bases at V and 7 bases at J, with 6 bases in the middle. CDR3 protein: CASSESWTQYF. The DNA for the CDR3 is TGTGCCAGCAGTGAGTCCTGGACCCAGTACTTC.

This clonotype has ten or more counts. A much larger clonotype is one base distant, so this may be a read error. The chain has TRBV10-3 and TRBJ1-1; D not resolved. V was shortened by 4 bases and J by 2 bases, with 11 bases between the two germline ends. Germline-derived CDR1 and CDR2 are ENHRY and SYGVKD. The CDR3 extends over 14 amino acids. The CDR3 loop is CAISGRVDNTEAFF. The CDR3, as DNA: TGTGCCATCAGTGGCCGGGTCGACAACACTGAAGCTTTCTTT.

Comments on this clonotype: One end of the junction varies from germline; a read error may be responsible. J is TRBJ2-7 and V is TRBV5-1; TRBD1 matches 7 bases. The CDR3 runs 16 residues. Per the germline V gene, CDR1 is SGHRS and CDR2 is YFSETQ. The CDR3 DNA follows: TGTGCCAGCAGCTGGACCCCGGGACAGCGAGTCTACGAGCAGTACTTC. It encodes CASSWTPGQRVYEQYF.

On this clonotype: A read error may explain this, as a much larger clone is one base away. The chain employs TRBV5-1 and TRBJ1-2; 7 bases line up with TRBD1. The ends lost 3 bases at V and 8 bases at J; junction bases unmatched: 4. Germline V CDR1 and CDR2: SGHRS, YFSETQ. The CDR3 has 12 amino acids. CDR3 in DNA: TGCGCCAGCAGCTGGGACAGTGACGGCTACACCTTC. This encodes CASSWDSDGYTF.

As concerns this clonotype: A read error may account for a junction end that differs from germline. The V gene is TRBV7-7, the J gene TRBJ2-1; 13 bases fit TRBD2. This CDR3 spans 17 amino acids. CDR1 and CDR2 (germline): SSHAT, FNYEAQ (reference sequence). CDR3 in amino acids: CASSQRDGLAGDNEQFF. DNA for the CDR3: TGTGCTAGCAGCCAAAGGGATGGACTAGCGGGAGACAATGAGCAGTTCTTC.

Points on this clonotype: A much larger clone lies a single base off, so this may be a read error. This chain joins TRBV19 and TRBJ1-1, with D hard to call. The germline gives CDR1 LNHDA, CDR2 SQIVND (reference sequence). The CDR3 extends over 14 amino acids. The CDR3: CASSIRPDGREASF. CDR3 sequence (DNA): TGTGCCAGTAGTATCCGCCCGGACGGCCGCGAAGCTTCCTTT.

This clonotype was found many times. The chain links TRBV7-3 to TRBJ2-5; tentatively, D is TRBD2 (5 bases). The CDR3 length is 13 residues. CDR1 and CDR2 (germline): SGHTA, FQGTGA. The ends were cut back, 0 bases at V and 5 bases at J, with 7 bases in the middle. The CDR3 spells CASSLTREETQYF. The CDR3 DNA sequence: TGTGCCAGCAGCTTAACTAGGGAGGAGACCCAGTACTTC.

This clonotype was seen ten or more times. J is TRBJ2-2 and V is TRBV7-9; D may be TRBD2 (6 bases). This CDR3 contains 15 residues. The germline gives CDR1 SEHNR, CDR2 FQNEAQ (reference sequence). V gave up 3 bases and J gave up 5 bases, with 13 bases separating them. The CDR3 nucleotides are TGTGCCAGCAGCTTGCTGACTAGTGGAACCGGGGAGCTGTTTTTT. It encodes CASSLLTSGTGELFF. Drawing the rest from reference TRBV7-9 and TRBJ2-2, the complete variable domain is DTGVSQNPRHKITKRGQNVTFRCDPISEHNRLYWYRQTLGQGPEFLTYFQNEAQLEKSRLLSDRFSAERPKGSFSTLEIQRTEQGDSAMYLCASSLLTSGTGELFFGEGSRLTVL.

This clonotype occurred many times. The chain links TRBV11-1 to TRBJ2-3, with TRBD2 matching 9 bases. This CDR3 has 17 residues. The V gene's germline CDR1 is SGHAT and CDR2 FQDESV (reference sequence). With 2 bases clipped from V and 2 bases from J, the junction kept 8 bases outside the gene matches. CDR3: CASSLFKTSGDTDTQYF. CDR3 coding DNA: TGTGCCAGCAGCTTATTCAAGACTAGCGGAGACACAGATACGCAGTATTTT.

In its sample, this clonotype was seen once. V is TRBV19 and J is TRBJ1-6; 8 nucleotides agree with TRBD1. Trimming at V came to 6 bases and at J to 9 bases, leaving 4 bases not matched to a gene. The germline V gene has CDR1 LNHDA and CDR2 SQIVND (reference sequence). This CDR3 comprises 13 residues. The CDR3: CASRGQDGSPLHF. In DNA form, the CDR3 reads TGTGCCAGTAGGGGACAGGACGGTTCACCCCTCCACTTT.

V usage is TRBV14 and J usage is TRBJ2-2; 11 bases map to TRBD2. The germline gives CDR1 SGHDN, CDR2 FVKESK. The V gene end was trimmed by 8 bases and the J gene end by 4 bases; junction bases not matched to a gene: 12. This CDR3 contains 17 residues. This CDR3 is CASRVHTGTSGTGELFF. CDR3 bases: TGTGCCAGCCGCGTTCACACAGGGACTAGCGGCACCGGGGAGCTGTTTTTT.

The chain employs TRBV7-2 and TRBJ2-7; 14 nucleotides line up with TRBD2. The germline V gene encodes CDR1 SGHTA and CDR2 FQGNSA. This CDR3 is 15 amino acids long. The trim removed 5 bases at V and 9 bases at J, leaving 9 bases unmatched. The CDR3 region has the DNA TGTGCCAGCAGCCCCGGACTAGCGGGGGGTAACGCGCAGTACTTC. It translates to CASSPGLAGGNAQYF.

This clonotype appeared many times. The V call is TRBV10-3, the J call TRBJ2-6; TRBD1 or TRBD2 may be the D gene (5 bases each). The ends were cut back, 4 bases at V and 1 base at J, with 11 bases in the middle. The CDR3 extends over 16 amino acids. The germline V gene encodes CDR1 ENHRY and CDR2 SYGVKD. CDR3 residues: CAISGGIGSGANVLTF. In DNA form, the CDR3 reads TGTGCCATCAGTGGGGGGATAGGGTCTGGGGCCAACGTCCTGACTTTC.

Here the CDR3 reads CASSRSGAPLHF. CDR3 sequence (DNA): TGTGCCAGCAGCCGAAGCGGCGCACCCCTCCACTTT. The chain combines TRBV27 with TRBJ1-6; D is uncertain. Germline V gene sequence: CDR1 MNHEY, CDR2 SMNVEV (reference sequence). The CDR3 covers 12 residues. Trimming took 6 bases from V and 11 from J, leaving 11 bases between them.

This clonotype was seen a handful of times. This chain links TRBV5-5 with TRBJ1-4; 7 bases line up with TRBD1. The CDR3 loop spans 14 amino acids. The ends lost 4 bases at V and 5 bases at J; junction bases unmatched: 5. The germline V gene has CDR1 SGHKS and CDR2 YYEKEE (reference sequence). CDR3 in amino acids: CASSLGQLNEKLFF. The CDR3 coding sequence is TGTGCCAGCAGCCTGGGACAGTTAAATGAAAAACTGTTTTTT.

This clonotype was seen ten or more times. The chain carries TRBV12-3 or TRBV12-4 and TRBJ1-5; maybe TRBD1 (6 bases). V was shortened by 7 bases and J by 5 bases, with 12 bases between the two germline ends. CDR3 length equals 13 residues. The CDR3 bases are TGTGCCAGCAACGGCGGACAGCATCAGCCCCAGCATTTT. Its translation: CASNGGQHQPQHF.

V is TRBV2 and J is TRBJ1-6; no definite D call. V was shortened by 2 bases and J by 8 bases, with 10 bases between the two germline ends. The CDR3 sequence is 14 residues long. CDR1 is SNHLY, CDR2 FYNNEI, per germline. In nucleotides, the CDR3 is TGTGCCAGCAGTGAAAAGTTGCTAGATTCACCCCTCCACTTT. As protein: CASSEKLLDSPLHF.

The chain employs TRBV25-1 and TRBJ2-5; D might be TRBD1 (6 bases). Trimming took off 6 bases at V and 1 base at J, with 18 bases between the two ends. Per the germline V gene, CDR1 is MGHDK and CDR2 is SYGVNS. This CDR3 spans 16 amino acids. This chain's CDR3 is CASRNTGTSCQETQYF. CDR3 nucleotide sequence: TGTGCCAGCAGAAATACCGGGACATCGTGCCAAGAGACCCAGTACTTC.

This clonotype was found many times. V and J are TRBV7-2 and TRBJ1-2; D might be TRBD1 (6 bases). The V gene lost 1 base and the J gene lost 2 bases, with 11 bases spanning the gap. This CDR3 spans 15 amino acids. The V gene's germline CDR1 is SGHTA and CDR2 FQGNSA. The CDR3 sequence: CASSLGGAVNYGYTF. In nucleotides, the CDR3 is TGTGCCAGCAGCTTAGGGGGGGCAGTGAACTATGGCTACACCTTC. Together with reference TRBV7-2 and TRBJ1-2, the CDR3 gives the full variable domain: GAGVSQSPSNKVTEKGKDVELRCDPISGHTALYWYRQSLGQGLEFLIYFQGNSAPDKSGLPSDRFSAERTGGSVSTLTIQRTQQEDSAVYLCASSLGGAVNYGYTFGSGTRLTVV.

Concerning this clonotype: Given the absence of the conserved phenylalanine or tryptophan at the CDR3 end, a read error is likely. The DNA is omitted, as the CDR3 cannot be located on it reliably, and the CDR3 follows TCRdb's listing. V is TRBV15 and J is TRBJ1-5. The germline V gene has CDR1 LNHNV and CDR2 YYDKDF (reference sequence). The CDR3 extends over 9 residues, inclusive of both ends. The CDR3 sequence: CATSRGRGS.

V gene TRBV15 combines with J gene TRBJ2-3; TRBD1 aligns across 7 bases. The CDR3 is 16 residues long. CDR1 is LNHNV, CDR2 YYDKDF, per germline (reference sequence). V trimming: 0 bases; J trimming: 0 bases; junction bases outside the gene matches: 3. In DNA form, the CDR3 reads TGTGCCACCAGCAGAGATCGGGACAGAAGCACAGATACGCAGTATTTT. Protein product: CATSRDRDRSTDTQYF.

This chain uses TRBV10-3 with TRBJ2-2; D might be TRBD1 (5 bases). The CDR3 has 13 amino acids. V was cut by 7 bases and J by 0 bases, with 6 bases left in between. From germline, CDR1 is ENHRY and CDR2 SYGVKD. For the CDR3, the DNA is TGTGCCATCACCAGGGCGAACACCGGGGAGCTGTTTTTT. This gives the protein CAITRANTGELFF.

This clonotype occurred a few times. The rearrangement uses TRBV5-4 and TRBJ2-2, with 12 bases lining up with TRBD2. Per germline, CDR1 SGHNT and CDR2 YYREEE (reference sequence). The CDR3 has 17 residues. Trimming at V came to 4 bases and at J to 7 bases, leaving 11 bases not matched to a gene. The CDR3 region has the DNA TGTGCCAGCAGCCGGGAGACTCTAGCGGGGGGGCTCGGGGAGCTGTTTTTT. Translation gives CASSRETLAGGLGELFF.